This T cell receptor beta chain was obtained from a study of molecular identifiers for immune sequencing clone quantification. MiXCR, run by TCRdb on the PCR reads, gives a single entry per CDR3 protein. The sample lists about 40,000 distinct CDR3 sequences; about 18% were seen once. J gave up 5 bases and V 3 bases, and 6 bases lay outside the gene matches. This CDR3 is built from 14 residues. Germline CDR1 reads DFQATT; CDR2 reads SNEGSKA (reference sequence). This clonotype was counted many times. J is TRBJ2-2 and V is TRBV20-1, with 7 nucleotides matching TRBD2. The sample taken for sequencing was naive CD8+ T cells from blood, with Jurkat cell RNA spiked in. This sample's subset: FACS-sorted CD8+CD4-CCR7+CD45RA+ naive T cells. The TCR originated in a human donor in good health. Some libraries in this study had Jurkat cell RNA spiked in. The CDR3 DNA sequence: TGCAGTGCTAGGCGACTAGCTGAAACCGGGGAGCTGTTTTTT. This codes for CSARRLAETGELFF.